The present T cell receptor beta chain was sequenced within a study of regulatory T cells in long-lasting Graves disease. This CDR3 region has 14 residues. V shed 10 bases and J 6 bases; nucleotides not matched to a gene: 13. Germline V gene sequence: CDR1 LGHNT, CDR2 FRNRAP. Study-level results: For persistent Graves' patients, TCR diversity was lower than for newly diagnosed ones.

The sample's time point: persistent/refractory GD, antithyroid drugs over 5 years with positive TRAb. There was RNA extracted from PBMCs, and the TCR library was made from it. It was American Thyroid Association guidelines that determined Graves' disease diagnosis. A peripheral blood sample, 8.5 to 9 milliliters in volume, was drawn into EDTA tubes. For TCR beta, libraries came from iRepertoire HTBI primers and Arm-PCR of CDR3 regions. Original processing notes: Samples revealed roughly 60 TRBV and 14 TRBJ segments. TCRdb fed the multiplex PCR reads into MiXCR, producing one record per CDR3 protein. TCRdb, not the original authors, processed these V and J calls. The table records about half a million distinct CDR3 sequences, around a fifth of them present only once. Details on this clonotype: Its antigen is unidentified.

The gene calls are TRBV12-5 and TRBJ2-3, with TRBD2 matching over 7 bases. Here the sequenced sample was peripheral blood mononuclear cells (PBMCs), taken when the disease was refractory, from a patient treated with antithyroid drugs. This TCR was recovered from a female donor with Graves disease. The DNA for the CDR3 is TGTGCTACCACTCCCCAGCGGGATGTGGATACGCAGTATTTT. It specifies CATTPQRDVDTQYF.